This section outlines one TCR beta chain sequence together with its context. Its specificity is not known. These data are taken from a study of shared clonotypes between healthy human individuals. Study conclusions and caveats: Larger estimated richness was generally recorded for naive subsets relative to memory subsets. In a handful of donors, around 5.5% of naive CD4 clonotypes appeared in common.

Assay: immunoSEQ multiplex PCR; the TCRdb copy retains only in-frame clones and omits some. The sample records under 1,900,000 clones, roughly 98.5% being singletons. V was clipped by 5 bases and J by 5 bases, with 12 bases between them. There are 14 residues in the CDR3. The germline CDR1 and CDR2 sequences are SGHDN and FVKESK. Researchers partitioned CD4+ cells into CD45RA+ naive and CD45RA-negative memory subsets. Sequenced: naive CD4+ T cells sorted from blood. The subset was: CD45RA+ positively selected. The TCR originated in a man aged 25 to 40 in good health. The V gene is TRBV14, the J gene TRBJ2-2; D is undetermined. The CDR3 nucleotides are TGTGCCAGCAGCTACGGTAGGTGGACCGGGGAGCTGTTTTTT. Translation gives CASSYGRWTGELFF.